The rows below give T cell receptor beta chains drawn from one sample of a study of shared clonotypes between healthy human individuals. Using immunoSEQ multiplex PCR, the repertoire was profiled, and TCRdb retains in-frame clones only, with some absent. The sample lists 950,000 to 1,100,000 clones, roughly 80% occurring once. The source material was memory CD4+ T cells sorted from blood. The receptors originated from a young man in good health. Both conserved end residues are part of each CDR3. The D gene is left open where the match is weak. Expanded clones are given a class, and other clones once, few, many or no size at all.

TRBJ2-1	NA	NA	TRBV4-1	CASSQNRDPSNEQFF	TGCGCCAGCAGCCAAAACAGGGACCCATCCAATGAGCAGTTCTTC
TRBJ2-7	TRBD1	NA	TRBV6-5	CASSRGTGFYEQYF	TGTGCCAGCAGTCGAGGGACAGGGTTTTACGAGCAGTACTTC
TRBJ2-3	TRBD2	NA	TRBV5-1	CASSLMSGGTDTQYF	TGCGCCAGCAGCTTGATGAGCGGGGGGACAGATACGCAGTATTTT
TRBJ2-5	NA	NA	TRBV10-3	CAISPDRTETQYF	TGTGCCATCAGTCCTGACAGGACAGAGACCCAGTACTTC
TRBJ1-1	TRBD1	NA	TRBV5-1	CASSLGRQGLDTEAFF	TGCGCCAGCAGCTTGGGGCGACAGGGATTGGACACTGAAGCTTTCTTT
TRBJ1-1	NA	few	TRBV19	CASSGQLGTEAFF	TGTGCCAGTAGTGGACAGCTTGGAACTGAAGCTTTCTTT
TRBJ2-7	TRBD1	NA	TRBV12-5	CASGFATGKRGEQYF	TGTGCTAGTGGTTTCGCGACAGGGAAACGTGGCGAGCAGTACTTC
TRBJ1-1	TRBD1	NA	TRBV5-4	CASSQGGGEGFGTEAFF	TGTGCCAGCAGCCAGGGGGGAGGTGAGGGCTTTGGGACTGAAGCTTTCTTT
TRBJ2-6	NA	NA	TRBV7-2	CASSPYSTSGANVLTF	TGTGCCAGCAGCCCCTATAGCACATCTGGGGCCAACGTCCTGACTTTC
TRBJ2-5	NA	NA	TRBV6-1	CASSGGQGRRETQYF	TGTGCCAGCAGTGGCGGACAAGGCCGGAGAGAGACCCAGTACTTC